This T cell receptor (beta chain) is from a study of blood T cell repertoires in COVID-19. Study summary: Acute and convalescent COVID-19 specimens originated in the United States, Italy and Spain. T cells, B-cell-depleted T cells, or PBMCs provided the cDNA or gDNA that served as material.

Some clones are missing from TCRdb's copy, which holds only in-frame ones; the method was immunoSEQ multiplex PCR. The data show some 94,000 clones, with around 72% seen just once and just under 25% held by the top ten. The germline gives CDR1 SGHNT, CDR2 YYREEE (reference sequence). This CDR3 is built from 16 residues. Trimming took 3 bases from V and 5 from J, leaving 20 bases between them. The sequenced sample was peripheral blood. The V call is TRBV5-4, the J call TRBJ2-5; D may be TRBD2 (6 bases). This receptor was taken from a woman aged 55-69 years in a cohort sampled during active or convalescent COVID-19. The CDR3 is CASSSPAGSTRETQYF. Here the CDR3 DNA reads TGTGCCAGCAGCTCTCCAGCGGGCTCAACAAGGGAGACCCAGTACTTC.